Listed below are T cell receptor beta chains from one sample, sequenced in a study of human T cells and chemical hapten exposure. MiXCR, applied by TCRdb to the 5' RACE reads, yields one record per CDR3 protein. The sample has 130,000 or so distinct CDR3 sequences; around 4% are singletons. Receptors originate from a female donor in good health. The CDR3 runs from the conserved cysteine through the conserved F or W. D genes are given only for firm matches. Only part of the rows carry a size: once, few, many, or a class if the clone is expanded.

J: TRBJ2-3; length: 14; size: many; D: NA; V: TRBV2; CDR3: CASSEATSTDTQYF; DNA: TGTGCCAGCAGTGAAGCTACTAGCACAGATACGCAGTATTTT
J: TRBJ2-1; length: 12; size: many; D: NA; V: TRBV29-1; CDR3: CSARRGGGEQFF; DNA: TGCAGCGCCCGGAGGGGGGGAGGTGAGCAGTTCTTC
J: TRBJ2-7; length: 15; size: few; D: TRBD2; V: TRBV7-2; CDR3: CASSFSGGLSDEQYF; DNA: TGTGCCAGCAGCTTTAGCGGGGGTCTCTCCGACGAGCAGTACTTC
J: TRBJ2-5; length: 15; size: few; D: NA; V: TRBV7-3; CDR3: CASSLMAAQRETQYF; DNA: TGTGCCAGCAGCTTAATGGCCGCGCAGAGAGAGACCCAGTACTTC
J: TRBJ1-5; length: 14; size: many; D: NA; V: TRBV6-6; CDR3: CASSYRGRDQPQHF; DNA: TGTGCCAGCAGTTACCGGGGGCGAGATCAGCCCCAGCATTTT
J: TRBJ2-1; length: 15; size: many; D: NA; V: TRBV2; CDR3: CASSPALGVRNEQFF; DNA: TGTGCCAGCAGCCCCGCCCTGGGAGTTAGGAATGAGCAGTTCTTC
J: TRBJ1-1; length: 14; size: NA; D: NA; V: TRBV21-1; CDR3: CASSPTGEGTEAFF; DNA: TGTGCCAGCAGCCCTACAGGGGAGGGCACTGAAGCTTTCTTT
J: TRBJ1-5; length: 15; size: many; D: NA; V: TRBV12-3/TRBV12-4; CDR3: CASSRPVGGNQPQHF; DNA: TGTGCCAGCAGCCGTCCAGTGGGGGGCAATCAGCCCCAGCATTTT
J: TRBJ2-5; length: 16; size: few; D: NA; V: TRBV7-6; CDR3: CASSSPEGESEETQYF; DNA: TGTGCCAGCAGCTCACCTGAGGGAGAGAGTGAAGAGACCCAGTACTTC
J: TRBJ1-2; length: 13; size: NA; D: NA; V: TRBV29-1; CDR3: CSAGAGQMDGYTF; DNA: TGCAGCGCCGGGGCCGGACAGATGGATGGCTACACCTTC
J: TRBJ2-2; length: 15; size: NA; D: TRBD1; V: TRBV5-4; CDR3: CTTNRDRGLAGELFF; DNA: TGTACCACCAACCGGGACAGGGGCCTTGCCGGGGAGCTGTTTTTT
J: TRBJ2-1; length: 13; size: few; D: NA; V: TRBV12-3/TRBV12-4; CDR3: CASSLLIYNEQFF; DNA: TGTGCCAGCAGTTTACTAATTTACAATGAGCAGTTCTTC
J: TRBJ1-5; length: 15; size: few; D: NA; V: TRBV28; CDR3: CASSSPGVRHQPQHF; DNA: TGTGCCAGCAGCTCCCCGGGGGTAAGGCATCAGCCCCAGCATTTT
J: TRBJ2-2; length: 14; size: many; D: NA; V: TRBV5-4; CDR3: CASSLALVGGELFF; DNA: TGTGCCAGCAGCTTGGCGCTAGTAGGCGGGGAGCTGTTTTTT
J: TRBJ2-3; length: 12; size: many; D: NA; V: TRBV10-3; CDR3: CASGQNTDTQYF; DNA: TGTGCCAGTGGACAGAACACAGATACGCAGTATTTT
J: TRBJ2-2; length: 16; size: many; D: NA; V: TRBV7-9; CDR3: CASSAPLGRNTGELFF; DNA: TGTGCCAGCAGCGCACCTCTTGGCAGGAACACCGGGGAGCTGTTTTTT
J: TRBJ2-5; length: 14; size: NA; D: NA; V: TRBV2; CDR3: CASSPRAYQETQYF; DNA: TGTGCCAGCAGCCCCCGTGCGTACCAAGAGACCCAGTACTTC
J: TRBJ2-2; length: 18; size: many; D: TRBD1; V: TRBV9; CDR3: CASSVAKMTGSDTGELFF; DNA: TGTGCCAGCAGCGTAGCGAAGATGACAGGGTCGGACACCGGGGAGCTGTTTTTT
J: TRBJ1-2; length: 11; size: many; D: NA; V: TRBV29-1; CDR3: CSVGGSYGYTF; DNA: TGCAGCGTCGGGGGGTCCTATGGCTACACCTTC
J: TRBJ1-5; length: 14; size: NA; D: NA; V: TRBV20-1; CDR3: CSARDPGCNQPQHF; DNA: TGCAGTGCTAGAGATCCCGGATGCAATCAGCCCCAGCATTTT
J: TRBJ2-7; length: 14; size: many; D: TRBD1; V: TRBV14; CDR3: CASSRDRVAYEQYF; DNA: TGTGCCAGCAGCCGGGACAGGGTTGCGTACGAGCAGTACTTC
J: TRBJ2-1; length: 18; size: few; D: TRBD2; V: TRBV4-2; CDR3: CASSQVWGLTSGVYEQFF; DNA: TGTGCCAGCAGCCAAGTTTGGGGCCTGACTAGCGGGGTTTATGAGCAGTTCTTC
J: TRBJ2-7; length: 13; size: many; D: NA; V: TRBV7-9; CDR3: CASSLEGSQEQYF; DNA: TGTGCCAGCAGCTTAGAAGGCAGCCAGGAGCAGTACTTC
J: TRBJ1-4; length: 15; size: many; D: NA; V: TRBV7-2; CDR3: CASSLGGDGREKLFF; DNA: TGTGCCAGCAGCTTAGGAGGGGACGGCCGAGAAAAACTGTTTTTT
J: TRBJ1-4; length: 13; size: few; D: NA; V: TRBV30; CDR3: CAWFRAPNEKLFF; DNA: TGTGCCTGGTTCCGGGCTCCAAATGAAAAACTGTTTTTT
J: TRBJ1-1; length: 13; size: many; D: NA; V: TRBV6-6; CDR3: CASSYGENTEAFF; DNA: TGTGCCAGCAGTTACGGGGAGAACACTGAAGCTTTCTTT
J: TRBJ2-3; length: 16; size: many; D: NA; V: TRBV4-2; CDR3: CASSPVRRGSTDTQYF; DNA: TGTGCCAGCAGCCCGGTTAGGCGGGGAAGCACAGATACGCAGTATTTT
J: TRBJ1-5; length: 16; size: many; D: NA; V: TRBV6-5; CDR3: CASNPGPGALDQPQHF; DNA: TGTGCCAGCAACCCCGGTCCCGGGGCTTTAGATCAGCCCCAGCATTTT
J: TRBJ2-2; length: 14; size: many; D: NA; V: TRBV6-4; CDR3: CASSDDSGSGELFF; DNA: TGTGCCAGCAGTGACGATTCAGGGTCCGGGGAGCTGTTTTTT
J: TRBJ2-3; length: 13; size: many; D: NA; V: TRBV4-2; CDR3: CASSPSRPDTQYF; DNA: TGTGCCAGCAGCCCCTCTAGGCCAGATACGCAGTATTTT
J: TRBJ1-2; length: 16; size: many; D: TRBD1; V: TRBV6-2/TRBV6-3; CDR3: CASSYSLRDRVFGYTF; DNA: TGTGCCAGCAGTTACTCCCTTCGGGACAGGGTCTTTGGCTACACCTTC
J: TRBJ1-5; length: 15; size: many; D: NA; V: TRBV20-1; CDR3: CSARRQGNPNQPQHF; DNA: TGCAGTGCTAGACGTCAGGGGAACCCCAATCAGCCCCAGCATTTT
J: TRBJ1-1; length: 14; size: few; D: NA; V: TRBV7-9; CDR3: CASSPNVGNTEAFF; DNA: TGTGCCAGCAGCCCGAATGTAGGGAACACTGAAGCTTTCTTT
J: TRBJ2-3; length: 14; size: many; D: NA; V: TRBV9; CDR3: CASSATFRSDTQYF; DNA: TGTGCCAGCAGCGCAACCTTTAGATCAGATACGCAGTATTTT
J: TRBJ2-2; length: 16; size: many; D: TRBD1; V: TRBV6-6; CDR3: CASRSLQGLFTGELFF; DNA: TGTGCCAGCAGATCCCTACAGGGGTTGTTCACCGGGGAGCTGTTTTTT
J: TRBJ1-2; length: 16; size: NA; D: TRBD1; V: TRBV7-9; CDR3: CASSRGTGGYNDGYTF; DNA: TGTGCCAGCAGCCGAGGGACAGGGGGATACAACGATGGCTACACCTTC